This T cell receptor beta chain originates from a study of T cells expressing NK-cell markers. Whole-study context: Source material for TCR beta repertoires consisted of sorted CD3+CD56+NKG2C+, CD3+CD56+NKG2C- and CD3+CD56-NKG2C+ T cells.

Whole-study findings and limits: The leading position in the CD3+CD56-NKG2C+ fraction of a handful of donors also went to these clonotypes. Expanded NKG2C+ T cell clones were not confirmed as HCMV-specific.

Comments on this clonotype: Its target is not known.

Scientists made TCR beta cDNA using 5'RACE template switching with UMIs. From its re-call of the 5' RACE reads, TCRdb lists each CDR3 protein once, without DNA. This sample contains some 340,000 distinct CDR3 sequences. This CDR3 spans 13 amino acids. Sequences were obtained from blood T cells: a sorted CD56 or NKG2C T cell subset, CD4+ or CD8+ T cells, or bulk PBMC T cells (not recorded which). V and J are TRBV12-3 or TRBV12-4 and TRBJ1-1. The source is a man aged 18-69 years in good health. CDR3 protein: CASSLYAFSEAFF.